These 17 T cell receptor beta chains were sequenced from one sample in a study of regulatory dendritic cells for organ transplantation. The protocol was immunoSEQ multiplex PCR, while the TCRdb copy is restricted to in-frame clones and leaves out a portion. The sample shows 30,000 to 45,000 clones, just over 90% of them seen only once. Sample: naive CD8+ T cells from blood. The subset: CD45RA+ naive T cells. Every receptor here comes from a human donor in good health.

J is TRBJ1-2 and V is TRBV11-2; perhaps TRBD1 as D (5 bases). Germline values: CDR1 SGHAT, CDR2 FQNNGV. V was pared by 3 bases and J by 6 bases, with 17 bases between. The CDR3 length is 15 residues. The CDR3 DNA follows: TGTGCCAGCAGCTTGGCGGGCGGGACCTTGGATGGCTACACCTTC. It encodes CASSLAGGTLDGYTF.

V gene TRBV7-9 combines with J gene TRBJ2-5, with D possibly being TRBD1 (5 bases). The CDR3 covers 14 residues. The germline V gene encodes CDR1 SEHNR and CDR2 FQNEAQ (reference sequence). Trimming removed 5 bases from V and 1 base from J, with 11 bases in between. The CDR3 DNA reads TGTGCCAGCAGCCGTACAGGTCCCCAAGAGACCCAGTACTTC. Its protein is CASSRTGPQETQYF.

The rearrangement links TRBV6-5 to TRBJ1-2; 7 bases match TRBD1. The CDR3 loop spans 14 amino acids. Germline V CDR1 and CDR2: MNHEY, SVGAGI. After removal of 3 bases from V and 3 bases from J, the junction contained 4 bases not matched to a gene. In DNA form, the CDR3 reads TGTGCCAGCAGTTATACCGGGACAGACTATGGCTACACCTTC. This encodes CASSYTGTDYGYTF.

This rearrangement joins TRBV4-1 to TRBJ1-2; no reliable D call. There are 13 residues in the CDR3. The V end lost 2 bases, the J end lost 4 bases, and 8 bases lay between the germline ends. Germline CDR1 and CDR2: MGHRA and YSYEKL. The CDR3 loop reads CASSQTTSYGYTF. The DNA of the CDR3 is TGCGCCAGCAGCCAAACTACTTCCTATGGCTACACCTTC.

The chain combines TRBV30 with TRBJ2-7, with D maybe TRBD1 (5 bases). The CDR3 has 14 residues. Germline CDR1 is GTSNPN and CDR2 is SVGIG (reference sequence). V dropped 1 base and J dropped 3 bases, with 13 bases sitting between them. In nucleotides, the CDR3 is TGTGCCTGGAGTGGATCAGGGTTAGGCTACGAGCAGTACTTC. As protein: CAWSGSGLGYEQYF. Looking up the rest from reference TRBV30 and TRBJ2-7 gives the full variable domain: SQTIHQWPATLVQPVGSPLSLECTVEGTSNPNLYWYRQAAGRGLQLLFYSVGIGQISSEVPQNLSASRPQDRQFILSSKKLLLSDSGFYLCAWSGSGLGYEQYFGPGTRLTVT.

The chain combines TRBV28 with TRBJ2-7; perhaps TRBD2 as D (6 bases). Trimming left V 5 bases short and J 4 bases short, with 12 bases between. The length of the CDR3 is 13 residues. The germline CDR1 and CDR2 sequences are MDHEN and SYDVKM. CDR3 region: CASSMGLTYEQYF. In nucleotides, the CDR3 is TGTGCCAGCAGTATGGGACTTACATACGAGCAGTACTTC.

J is TRBJ2-7 and V is TRBV7-6, with D tentatively TRBD1 (6 bases). The CDR3 is 15 residues long. With 4 bases removed from V and 4 bases from J, the gap between germline ends came to 17 bases. In germline, CDR1 is SGHVS, CDR2 FNYEAQ. As DNA, the CDR3 is TGTGCCAGCAGCTCCACCGGGACATGGGATTACGAGCAGTACTTC. Translation: CASSSTGTWDYEQYF.

The chain joins TRBV4-1 to TRBJ2-2, with D unclear. In germline, CDR1 is MGHRA, CDR2 YSYEKL. This CDR3 region has 13 residues. The V and J ends lost 2 bases and 3 bases respectively, with 4 bases between them. DNA of the CDR3: TGCGCCAGCAGCCAATGGGACACCGGGGAGCTGTTTTTT. It specifies CASSQWDTGELFF.

The chain has TRBV27 and TRBJ2-1; 14 bases match TRBD2. This CDR3 has 18 residues. V trimming: 7 bases; J trimming: 7 bases; junction bases outside the gene matches: 15. Germline CDR1 and CDR2: MNHEY and SMNVEV (reference sequence). CDR3 DNA sequence: TGTGCCAGCAACCTGTGGCACGGGACTAGCGGGGGAGGGAATGAGCAGTTCTTC. Protein: CASNLWHGTSGGGNEQFF.

V gene TRBV4-3 combines with J gene TRBJ2-2; TRBD2 is a possible D gene (7 bases). The CDR3 is 16 amino acids. Germline CDR1 is LGHNA and CDR2 is YSLEER. The V and J ends lost 3 bases and 3 bases respectively, with 14 bases between them. The CDR3 sequence: CASSHYGGPDTGELFF. For the CDR3, the DNA is TGCGCCAGCAGCCATTACGGGGGGCCGGACACCGGGGAGCTGTTTTTT.

The chain carries TRBV15 and TRBJ1-2; D remains ambiguous. This CDR3 is 12 amino acids long. From germline, CDR1 is LNHNV and CDR2 YYDKDF (reference sequence). V was cut by 3 bases and J by 8 bases, with 10 bases left in between. The CDR3 here is CATSSGPDGYTF. CDR3 bases: TGTGCCACCAGCAGTGGTCCGGACGGCTACACCTTC.

This chain uses TRBV30 with TRBJ1-6; D gene uncertain. The CDR3 runs to 11 residues. Germline V gives CDR1 GTSNPN, CDR2 SVGIG (reference sequence). The V and J ends lost 2 bases and 7 bases respectively, with 3 bases between them. This chain's CDR3 is CAWSINSPLHF. The CDR3 DNA follows: TGTGCCTGGAGTATAAATTCACCCCTCCACTTT.

The rearrangement links TRBV6-5 to TRBJ2-3, with D possibly matching TRBD1 (5 bases). CDR3 length: 13 amino acids. Germline CDR1 reads MNHEY; CDR2 reads SVGAGI. V lost 2 bases and J 5 bases, leaving 8 bases between the germline ends. The DNA for the CDR3 is TGTGCCAGCAGTTACGCCGGACAAGATACGCAGTATTTT. Protein: CASSYAGQDTQYF.

This chain joins TRBV19 and TRBJ1-5, with 9 nucleotides matching TRBD1. V shed 8 bases, J shed 2 bases, and the junction held 7 bases outside the gene matches. CDR1 is LNHDA, CDR2 SQIVND, per germline (reference sequence). The CDR3 sequence is 15 residues long. The CDR3 spells CASAIQGAGNQPQHF. The CDR3 nucleotides are TGTGCCAGTGCAATACAGGGGGCTGGCAATCAGCCCCAGCATTTT.

The chain combines TRBV21-1 with TRBJ1-2; the D call of TRBD1 is as the table states it, not checked on the DNA. TRBV21-1 is marked as a pseudogene. This CDR3 region has 11 residues. CDR3 sequence reads: CVQGPLYGYTF. The CDR3, as DNA: TGTGTACAGGGGCCACTATATGGCTACACCTTC.

CDR3 protein: CASSLGPSGGNTIYF. In nucleotides, the CDR3 is TGTGCCAGCAGCTTAGGGCCGTCCGGTGGAAACACCATATATTTT. The V and J genes are TRBV7-6 and TRBJ1-3; D ambiguous. The CDR3 covers 15 residues. Germline V gene sequence: CDR1 SGHVS, CDR2 FNYEAQ. V lost 1 base and J 3 bases, leaving 10 bases between the germline ends.

This chain joins TRBV30 and TRBJ2-1; D is perhaps TRBD1 (6 bases). Germline V lookup: CDR1 GTSNPN, CDR2 SVGIG (reference sequence). V lost 4 bases and J lost 3, with 7 bases in between. This CDR3 has 12 amino acids. CDR3 sequence: CAWTGDYNEQFF. As DNA, the CDR3 is TGTGCCTGGACAGGGGACTACAATGAGCAGTTCTTC. Using reference TRBV30 and TRBJ2-1 for the parts outside the CDR3, the full variable domain is SQTIHQWPATLVQPVGSPLSLECTVEGTSNPNLYWYRQAAGRGLQLLFYSVGIGQISSEVPQNLSASRPQDRQFILSSKKLLLSDSGFYLCAWTGDYNEQFFGPGTRLTVL.